The 17 T cell receptor beta chains presented below share a single source sample, sequenced in a study of T cells after yellow fever vaccination. Via MiXCR, TCRdb re-called the 5' RACE reads, giving one row per CDR3 protein. Of 550,000 or so distinct CDR3 sequences listed, 19% were seen once; the top ten hold more than 13%. The sequencing here drew on PBMCs, taken 15 days after the yellow fever booster vaccination. The receptors derive from a man aged 25 to 40 who received the YFV17D yellow fever vaccine.

V and J are TRBV20-1 and TRBJ2-5; a possible D gene is TRBD2 (5 bases). The CDR3 length is 14 residues. Trimming removed 6 bases from V and 1 base from J, with 15 bases in between. The germline gives CDR1 DFQATT, CDR2 SNEGSKA (reference sequence). The CDR3 coding sequence is TGCAGTGCGGGAGCCATCTATCTCCAAGAGACCCAGTACTTC. Translation: CSAGAIYLQETQYF.

This clonotype was recorded a few times. The chain couples TRBV10-3 to TRBJ2-1; possible D gene TRBD2, 5 bases. This CDR3 has 16 amino acids. Per the germline V gene, CDR1 is ENHRY and CDR2 is SYGVKD. The V end lost 6 bases, the J end lost 3 bases, and 18 bases lay between the germline ends. CDR3 in DNA: TGTGCCATCAGAAGAACGACTGGGGAGATCTACAATGAGCAGTTCTTC. Amino acids: CAIRRTTGEIYNEQFF.

This clonotype was seen a handful of times. V gene TRBV5-1 combines with J gene TRBJ2-6; unclear D gene. The CDR3 covers 15 residues. Germline V CDR1 and CDR2: SGHRS, YFSETQ. V lost 2 bases and J lost 2, with 8 bases in between. The CDR3 sequence is CASSLLGTGANVLTF. The CDR3 DNA sequence: TGCGCCAGCAGCTTACTTGGGACTGGGGCCAACGTCCTGACTTTC.

V usage is TRBV12-3 or TRBV12-4 and J usage is TRBJ2-5, with D possibly TRBD2 on 6 matching bases. This CDR3 has 13 amino acids. Deletions cut 6 bases from V and 5 bases from J, with 13 bases between. As DNA, the CDR3 is TGTGCCAGCAGGGGCGGGGTCGGGGAGACCCAGTACTTC. Residues: CASRGGVGETQYF.

This sequence joins TRBV5-1 and TRBJ2-5; 10 bases fit TRBD2. V was clipped by 4 bases and J by 4 bases; unmatched bases: 13. The germline V gene has CDR1 SGHRS and CDR2 YFSETQ. This CDR3 region has 17 residues. The CDR3, as DNA: TGCGCCAGCAGCCGACGTGTGGCTAGCGGGAGCGGAGAGACCCAGTACTTC. It translates to CASSRRVASGSGETQYF.

This CDR3 reads CSAPTGGFYEQYF. The CDR3 DNA sequence: TGCAGTGCCCCCACGGGAGGGTTCTACGAGCAGTACTTC. The chain is built from TRBV20-1 and TRBJ2-7, with 8 bases matching TRBD2. The CDR3 spans 13 residues. The germline CDR1 and CDR2 sequences are DFQATT and SNEGSKA (reference sequence). Trimming removed 6 bases from V and 3 bases from J; junction bases left unmatched: 7.

In its sample, this clonotype was seen a few times. The CDR3 spells CASSPPSGRSDGELFF. Written as DNA, the CDR3 is TGTGCCAGCTCACCACCTAGCGGGAGGTCGGATGGGGAGCTGTTTTTT. The chain joins TRBV18 to TRBJ2-2, with 10 nucleotides matching TRBD2. Germline V gene sequence: CDR1 KGHSH, CDR2 LQKENI. CDR3 size: 16 residues. Trimming took 0 bases from V and 8 from J; bases not matched to a gene: 6.

This chain uses TRBV19 with TRBJ2-1, with a possible D match to TRBD1 (5 bases). CDR1 is LNHDA, CDR2 SQIVND, per germline (reference sequence). The CDR3 totals 11 residues. The V gene lost 10 bases and the J gene lost 7 bases, with 11 bases spanning the gap. In nucleotides, the CDR3 is TGTGCCACCTGTCAGGGTAATGAGCAGTTCTTC. Amino acid sequence: CATCQGNEQFF.

The rearrangement joins TRBV7-2 to TRBJ2-1; 7 bases line up with TRBD1. The CDR3 runs 14 residues. Germline V CDR1 and CDR2: SGHTA, FQGNSA. With 7 bases clipped from V and 6 bases from J, the junction kept 9 bases outside the gene matches. The CDR3 bases are TGTGCCAGCATCGAGTCCCGGGACAGCAATGAGCAGTTCTTC. Translating gives CASIESRDSNEQFF.

The chain couples TRBV6-1 to TRBJ2-1, with D possibly being TRBD1 (5 bases). The CDR3 spans 13 residues. The V gene lost 7 bases and the J gene lost 8 bases, with 15 bases spanning the gap. From germline, CDR1 is MNHNS and CDR2 SASEGT. The CDR3 loop reads CASTAFKGDEQFF. The CDR3 coding sequence is TGTGCCAGCACGGCATTCAAAGGGGATGAGCAGTTCTTC.

The chain links TRBV6-7 to TRBJ2-5; 9 nucleotides match TRBD2. TRBV6-7 is an ORF for which the function is uncertain. CDR3 length equals 16 residues. After removal of 6 bases from V and 1 base from J, the junction contained 9 bases not matched to a gene. The CDR3 nucleotides read TGTGCCAGCAGCCCCGACAGCGGGGGGCCCCAAGAGACCCAGTACTTC. Translating gives CASSPDSGGPQETQYF.

This clonotype was observed a handful of times. This chain joins TRBV12-3 or TRBV12-4 and TRBJ1-2; D unclear. The V and J ends lost 6 bases and 3 bases respectively, with 5 bases between them. The CDR3 runs 11 residues. The chain's CDR3 is CASREYYGYTF. In DNA, the CDR3 is TGTGCCAGCAGGGAATACTATGGCTACACCTTC.

This chain links TRBV20-1 with TRBJ2-4; a possible D gene is TRBD2 (5 bases). V dropped 6 bases and J dropped 6 bases, with 15 bases sitting between them. Germline CDR1 is DFQATT and CDR2 is SNEGSKA (reference sequence). The CDR3 is 13 residues long. The CDR3, as DNA: TGCAGTGCCTCGGGCGGGTCGGGAAACATTCAGTACTTC. It is translated as CSASGGSGNIQYF.

This chain uses TRBV29-1 with TRBJ2-1; 11 bases line up with TRBD2. The CDR3 is made up of 11 amino acids. Germline V lookup: CDR1 SQVTM, CDR2 ANQGSEA. CDR3 nucleotide sequence: TGCAGTTTAGCGGGAGGGCCCGAGCAGTTCTTC. Encoded protein: CSLAGGPEQFF.

This clonotype was counted a few times. As DNA, the CDR3 is TGTGCCAGCAGTATCCGGACTAGCACAGATACGCAGTATTTT. Translation: CASSIRTSTDTQYF. The gene calls are TRBV6-1 and TRBJ2-3, with D perhaps matching TRBD2 (5 bases). The CDR3 sequence is 14 residues long. Trimming shortened V by 5 bases and J by 0 bases, and 9 bases separated the two germline ends. The germline gives CDR1 MNHNS, CDR2 SASEGT.

This clonotype was observed a few times. This chain uses TRBV18 with TRBJ2-5, with 7 bases that match TRBD2. The CDR3 is made up of 15 amino acids. Germline loops: CDR1 KGHSH, CDR2 LQKENI. The ends lost 3 bases at V and 4 bases at J; junction bases unmatched: 8. CDR3 residues: CASSPSGLSGETQYF. CDR3 in DNA: TGTGCCAGCTCACCTAGCGGGCTTTCCGGAGAGACCCAGTACTTC. The variable domain in full, completed from reference TRBV18 and TRBJ2-5, reads NAGVMQNPRHLVRRRGQEARLRCSPMKGHSHVYWYRQLPEEGLKFMVYLQKENIIDESGMPKERFSAEFPKEGPSILRIQQVVRGDSAAYFCASSPSGLSGETQYFGPGTRLLVL.

This chain joins TRBV4-2 and TRBJ1-3; the D is unclear. CDR1 is LGHNA, CDR2 YNFKEQ, per germline. This CDR3 has 14 amino acids. Trimming took 6 bases from V and 4 from J, leaving 13 bases between them. The DNA for the CDR3 is TGTGCCAGCAGACTCGACCTCGGAGGAAACACCATATATTTT. As protein: CASRLDLGGNTIYF.